The 25 T cell receptor beta chains below all came from one sample that was sequenced in a study of blood T cell repertoires in COVID-19. Measured with immunoSEQ multiplex PCR; TCRdb has only the in-frame clones, and not every one. The table includes 20,000 to 25,000 clones, 65% to 90% detected once. The sample consisted of peripheral blood. The source of these receptors is a man in his forties or fifties with active COVID-19.

The rearrangement uses TRBV4-3 and TRBJ1-4; D not certain. Germline CDR1 reads LGHNA; CDR2 reads YSLEER. The CDR3 extends over 14 amino acids. V was cut by 4 bases and J by 1 base, with 7 bases left in between. The CDR3 protein is CASSLGRTNEKLFF. The CDR3 coding sequence is TGCGCCAGCAGCCTGGGCAGAACTAATGAAAAACTGTTTTTT.

The chain employs TRBV2 and TRBJ2-2; D unclear. CDR1 and CDR2 (germline): SNHLY, FYNNEI. The V end lost 4 bases, the J end lost 5 bases, and 8 bases lay between the germline ends. The CDR3 loop spans 13 amino acids. CDR3 amino acids: CASSGARTGELFF. The CDR3 nucleotides are TGTGCCAGCAGTGGAGCGCGGACCGGGGAGCTGTTTTTT.

This rearrangement joins TRBV7-8 to TRBJ2-7; 7 bases are a match to TRBD2. CDR1 is SGHVS, CDR2 FQNEAQ, per germline. The CDR3 contains 14 residues. V lost 7 bases to trimming and J lost 4 bases; unmatched junction nucleotides: 10. The CDR3 reads CASNQPGLKYEQYF. The CDR3 nucleotides are TGTGCCAGCAACCAACCGGGACTAAAATACGAGCAGTACTTC.

The CDR3 reads CASSEGPGQGNTEAFF. The CDR3 region has the DNA TGTGCCAGTAGCGAAGGACCGGGACAGGGGAACACTGAAGCTTTCTTT. The V and J genes are TRBV19 and TRBJ1-1; 9 nucleotides agree with TRBD1. J was trimmed by 1 base and V by 6 bases; bases with no gene match: 9. CDR1 LNHDA and CDR2 SQIVND come from the germline V gene (reference sequence). The CDR3 extends over 16 amino acids.

The rearrangement joins TRBV15 to TRBJ1-6; 12 nucleotides align to TRBD1. The CDR3 has 17 amino acids. Per the germline V gene, CDR1 is LNHNV and CDR2 is YYDKDF (reference sequence). Trimming took 2 bases from V and 7 from J; bases not matched to a gene: 6. The CDR3 DNA reads TGTGCCACCAGCAGAACCGGGACAGGGGGCTGGAATTCACCCCTCCACTTT. Translated, it gives CATSRTGTGGWNSPLHF.

This chain connects TRBV3-1 (or the pseudogene TRBV3-2) to TRBJ2-2; the D is unclear. V dropped 2 bases and J dropped 4 bases, with 5 bases sitting between them. Germline CDR1 and CDR2: LGHDT and YNNKEL (reference sequence). This CDR3 is built from 13 residues. Here the CDR3 DNA reads TGTGCCAGCAGCCAACTGAGCACCGGGGAGCTGTTTTTT. It encodes CASSQLSTGELFF.

The chain uses TRBV12-3 or TRBV12-4 and TRBJ1-2, with D possibly being TRBD1 (6 bases). The CDR3 is 13 residues long. V lost 2 bases, J lost 7 bases, and 11 bases lay in between. The CDR3 nucleotides read TGTGCCAGCAGTTTATTGGGGGCTGGTGGCTACACCTTC. Its translation: CASSLLGAGGYTF.

The chain uses TRBV30 and TRBJ2-7, with 9 bases identical to TRBD2. CDR1 and CDR2 from the germline V gene are GTSNPN and SVGIG (reference sequence). The junction had 7 bases not matched to a gene; V was cut back by 2 bases and J by 5 bases. This CDR3 contains 14 residues. This chain's CDR3 is CAWSRGGGYNEQYF. DNA of the CDR3: TGTGCCTGGAGTCGCGGGGGGGGCTACAACGAGCAGTACTTC.

The chain employs TRBV7-7 and TRBJ2-5; tentatively, D is TRBD2 (6 bases). There are 14 residues in the CDR3. Germline assignment: CDR1 SSHAT and CDR2 FNYEAQ (reference sequence). V lost 5 bases, J lost 5 bases, and 15 bases lay in between. The CDR3 reads CASSARPGVETQYF. CDR3 bases: TGTGCCAGCAGCGCTAGGCCGGGGGTGGAGACCCAGTACTTC. Complete variable domain (other parts from reference TRBV7-7 and TRBJ2-5): GAGVSQSPRYKVTKRGQDVTLRCDPISSHATLYWYQQALGQGPEFLTYFNYEAQPDKSGLPSDRFSAERPEGSISTLTIQRTEQRDSAMYRCASSARPGVETQYFGPGTRLLVL.

This chain uses TRBV19 with TRBJ1-1, with D possibly matching TRBD1 (6 bases). This CDR3 is 12 amino acids long. The V and J ends lost 4 bases and 5 bases respectively, with 8 bases between them. CDR1 LNHDA and CDR2 SQIVND come from the germline V gene (reference sequence). The CDR3 here is CASSKRGTEAFF. For the CDR3, the DNA is TGTGCCAGTAGTAAGAGGGGGACTGAAGCTTTCTTT.

The chain joins TRBV7-2 to TRBJ2-7, with no clear D. V was shortened by 3 bases and J by 5 bases, with 14 bases between the two germline ends. The V gene's germline CDR1 is SGHTA and CDR2 FQGNSA. CDR3 length: 14 amino acids. This CDR3 is CASSLGDILNEQYF. The CDR3 nucleotides are TGTGCCAGCAGCTTGGGTGACATACTCAACGAGCAGTACTTC.

The sample holds one count of this clone. The chain couples TRBV11-2 to TRBJ2-6, with D maybe TRBD2 (6 bases). The CDR3 has 19 amino acids. Trimming took off 5 bases at V and 0 bases at J, with 20 bases between the two ends. In germline, CDR1 is SGHAT, CDR2 FQNNGV. This CDR3 reads CASSRLLVFGSSGANVLTF. The DNA of the CDR3 is TGTGCCAGCAGCCGTCTCTTAGTGTTCGGGAGCTCTGGGGCCAACGTCCTGACTTTC.

The rearrangement uses TRBV11-2 and TRBJ2-1, with 11 nucleotides matching TRBD2. The CDR3 loop spans 15 amino acids. V dropped 6 bases and J dropped 6; count of bases not matched to a gene: 7. Germline values: CDR1 SGHAT, CDR2 FQNNGV. As DNA, the CDR3 is TGTGCCAGCAGGTTACTAGCGGGGGCCCTCAATGAGCAGTTCTTC. Its translation: CASRLLAGALNEQFF. Using reference TRBV11-2 and TRBJ2-1 for the parts outside the CDR3, the full variable domain is EAGVAQSPRYKIIEKRQSVAFWCNPISGHATLYWYQQILGQGPKLLIQFQNNGVVDDSQLPKDRFSAERLKGVDSTLKIQPAKLEDSAVYLCASRLLAGALNEQFFGPGTRLTVL.

The chain couples TRBV5-6 to TRBJ2-7, with 9 bases aligning to TRBD1. Germline-derived CDR1 and CDR2 are SGHDT and YYEEEE. The CDR3 has 14 amino acids. The V and J ends lost 1 base and 5 bases, in that order; junction bases with no gene match: 4. This CDR3 reads CASSLLTGGDEQYF. The CDR3 coding sequence is TGTGCCAGCAGCTTGTTGACAGGGGGTGACGAGCAGTACTTC.

The V gene is TRBV11-2, the J gene TRBJ1-1, with TRBD1 matching 8 bases. J gave up 0 bases and V 3 bases, and 6 bases lay outside the gene matches. Per the germline V gene, CDR1 is SGHAT and CDR2 is FQNNGV. The CDR3 is 16 amino acids. The CDR3 DNA reads TGTGCCAGCAGCTTCACCGGGACAGGAATGAACACTGAAGCTTTCTTT. Amino acid sequence: CASSFTGTGMNTEAFF.

Written as DNA, the CDR3 is TGTGCCACCAGCAGGACAGGGTCGCCGAACACTGAAGCTTTCTTT. Translation gives CATSRTGSPNTEAFF. V and J are TRBV15 and TRBJ1-1; 7 nucleotides line up with TRBD1. After removal of 3 bases from V and 1 base from J, the junction contained 5 bases not matched to a gene. CDR1 and CDR2 (germline): LNHNV, YYDKDF (reference sequence). This CDR3 has 15 residues.

CDR3 nucleotide sequence: TGTGCCAGCAGCCTGGCCAACGTCGTTGATACGCAGTATTTT. It is translated as CASSLANVVDTQYF. The chain is built from TRBV7-9 and TRBJ2-3, with D unclear. This CDR3 is 14 amino acids long. Germline CDR1 SEHNR, CDR2 FQNEAQ (reference sequence). V was cut by 5 bases and J by 6 bases, with 15 bases left in between.

V is TRBV11-2 and J is TRBJ2-1, with D uncertain. Trimming stripped 1 base from V and 5 bases from J, with 6 bases between. The CDR3 contains 13 residues. From germline, CDR1 is SGHAT and CDR2 FQNNGV. The CDR3 region has the DNA TGTGCCAGCAGCTTAGGGCAGAACAATGAGCAGTTCTTC. Its translation: CASSLGQNNEQFF.

V usage is TRBV5-1 and J usage is TRBJ1-4, with D maybe TRBD1 (5 bases). Trimming took off 2 bases at V and 6 bases at J, with 11 bases between the two ends. CDR1 and CDR2 (germline): SGHRS, YFSETQ. The CDR3 contains 14 residues. This CDR3 is CASSFSGFHEKLFF. The CDR3 DNA sequence: TGCGCCAGCAGCTTTTCAGGGTTTCATGAAAAACTGTTTTTT.

The chain recombines TRBV30 with TRBJ1-5; D may be TRBD1 (5 bases). The CDR3 is made up of 15 amino acids. Per the germline V gene, CDR1 is GTSNPN and CDR2 is SVGIG (reference sequence). V was shortened by 0 bases and J by 6 bases, with 15 bases between the two germline ends. CDR3 sequence: CAWSVGGQGGQPQHF. As DNA, the CDR3 is TGTGCCTGGAGTGTAGGTGGGCAGGGAGGTCAGCCCCAGCATTTT.

The V gene is TRBV18, the J gene TRBJ2-1; TRBD2 might be the D (9 bases). Germline CDR1 KGHSH, CDR2 LQKENI. CDR3 length: 15 amino acids. The ends were cut back, 5 bases at V and 10 bases at J, with 21 bases in the middle. The CDR3 loop is CASSYDRGLAGEQFF. CDR3 bases: TGTGCCAGCTCATACGACAGGGGACTAGCAGGGGAGCAGTTCTTC.

J is TRBJ2-1 and V is TRBV7-9; 15 nucleotides agree with TRBD2. The germline V gene has CDR1 SEHNR and CDR2 FQNEAQ (reference sequence). This CDR3 is built from 17 residues. V was clipped by 5 bases and J by 8 bases; unmatched bases: 10. CDR3 DNA sequence: TGTGCCAGCAGCCAGGGACTAGCGGGGGGACCCGTCGATGAGCAGTTCTTC. It is translated as CASSQGLAGGPVDEQFF.

The rearrangement joins TRBV10-3 to TRBJ1-6; 7 nucleotides line up with TRBD1. The germline CDR1 and CDR2 sequences are ENHRY and SYGVKD. Trimming took 10 bases from V and 6 from J; bases not matched to a gene: 6. The CDR3 runs 13 residues. The DNA of the CDR3 is TGTGCCACGATGGGACAGAGTAATTCACCCCTCCACTTT. Encoded protein: CATMGQSNSPLHF.

V and J are TRBV7-7 and TRBJ1-5; TRBD1 matches at 9 bases. The germline gives CDR1 SSHAT, CDR2 FNYEAQ (reference sequence). V lost 5 bases and J lost 10; bases outside the gene matches: 6. The CDR3 is 13 amino acids. CDR3: CASSLDRGSPQHF. Here the CDR3 DNA reads TGTGCCAGCAGCCTGGACAGGGGATCACCCCAGCATTTT.

The V call is TRBV10-1, the J call TRBJ1-1; D ambiguous. The CDR3 runs 14 residues. V shed 5 bases and J shed 1 base, with 11 bases lying between them. From germline, CDR1 is WNHNN and CDR2 SYGVQD (reference sequence). The CDR3: CASSRGDSNTEAFF. CDR3 nucleotides: TGCGCCAGCAGTCGGGGAGACTCGAACACTGAAGCTTTCTTT.